This TCR beta chain was recovered during a study of Ad26.COV2.S vaccination and SARS-CoV-2 variants. Germline CDR1 reads LNHDA; CDR2 reads SQIVND (reference sequence). The V and J ends lost 1 base and 2 bases, in that order; junction bases with no gene match: 2. The length of the CDR3 is 14 residues. Method: immunoSEQ multiplex PCR; TCRdb's copy keeps in-frame clones and lacks some. The sample yields around 340,000 clones, less than 90% seen once. The treatment here: some 20 received Ad26.COV2.S at low or high dose, single or two shots; several received placebo; per-sample allocation not given. Collection of samples fell on day 63 after the first vaccine or placebo injection.

The rearrangement uses TRBV19 and TRBJ2-7, with 7 bases that match TRBD1. This TCR derives from a person between 18 and 59 years old who received the Ad26.COV2.S COVID-19 vaccine or a placebo. The starting material was peripheral blood, obtained in a trial of Ad26.COV2.S vaccine versus placebo. DNA for the CDR3: TGTGCCAGTAGTATAGCCGGGACAGCCTACGAGCAGTACTTC. Translated: CASSIAGTAYEQYF.